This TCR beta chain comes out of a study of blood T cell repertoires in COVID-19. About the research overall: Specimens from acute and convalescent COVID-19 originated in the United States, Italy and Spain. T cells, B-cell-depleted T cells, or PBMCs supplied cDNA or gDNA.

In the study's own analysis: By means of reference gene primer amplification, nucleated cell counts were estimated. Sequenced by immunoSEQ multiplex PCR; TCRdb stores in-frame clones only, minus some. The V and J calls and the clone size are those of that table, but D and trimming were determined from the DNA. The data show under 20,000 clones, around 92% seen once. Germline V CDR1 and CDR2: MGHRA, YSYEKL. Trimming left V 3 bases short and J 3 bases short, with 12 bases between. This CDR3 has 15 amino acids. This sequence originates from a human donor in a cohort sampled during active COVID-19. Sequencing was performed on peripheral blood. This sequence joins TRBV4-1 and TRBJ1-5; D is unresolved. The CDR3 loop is CASSHFGRDNQPQHF. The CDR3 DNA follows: TGCGCCAGCAGCCATTTCGGACGGGACAATCAGCCCCAGCATTTT.